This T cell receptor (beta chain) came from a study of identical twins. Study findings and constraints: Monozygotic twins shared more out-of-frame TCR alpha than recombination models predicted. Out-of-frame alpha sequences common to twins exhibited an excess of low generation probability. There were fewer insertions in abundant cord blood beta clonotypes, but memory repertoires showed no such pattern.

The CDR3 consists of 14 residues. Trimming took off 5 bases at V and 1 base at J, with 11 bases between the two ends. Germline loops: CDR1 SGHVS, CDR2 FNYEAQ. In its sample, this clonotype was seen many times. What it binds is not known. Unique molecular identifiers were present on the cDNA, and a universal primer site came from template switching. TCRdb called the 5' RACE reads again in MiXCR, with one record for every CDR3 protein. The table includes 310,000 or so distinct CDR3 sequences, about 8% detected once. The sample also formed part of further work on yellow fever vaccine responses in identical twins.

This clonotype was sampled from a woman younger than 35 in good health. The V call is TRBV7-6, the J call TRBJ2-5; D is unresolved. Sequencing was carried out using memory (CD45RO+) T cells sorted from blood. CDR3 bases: TGTGCCAGCAGCCAGTACGGGTTCCAAGAGACCCAGTACTTC. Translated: CASSQYGFQETQYF.